A single sample is the source of the 5 T cell receptor beta chains below, sequenced in a study of spatial heterogeneity in lung cancer. Time point: sample taken at primary tumor resection. Without sorting, whole RNA was sequenced from tumor, nontumor lung or frozen PBMC. TCRdb processed the 5' RACE reads anew with MiXCR; each CDR3 protein has one entry. The repertoire holds more than 50,000 distinct CDR3 sequences, with roughly 7.5% as singletons. The sample consisted of PBMCs, taken at surgery. Source of these receptors: a female donor with early-stage non-small cell lung cancer.

To note about this clonotype: Given a much more abundant clone one base away, this may be a read error. The chain links TRBV4-1 to TRBJ2-7; unclear D gene. Germline V lookup: CDR1 MGHRA, CDR2 YSYEKL. The CDR3 loop spans 14 amino acids. Trimming stripped 6 bases from V and 2 bases from J, with 14 bases between. CDR3 nucleotide sequence: TGCGCCAGCAGACCCTCCTACATCACCTACGAGCAGTACTTC. The encoded protein is CASRPSYITYEQYF.

There are many counts of this clonotype. V and J are TRBV2 and TRBJ2-5; D is perhaps TRBD1 (5 bases). V lost 5 bases and J lost 7, with 11 bases in between. Germline V gives CDR1 SNHLY, CDR2 FYNNEI. This CDR3 contains 12 residues. The CDR3 sequence: CASSTARGTQYF. CDR3 nucleotides: TGTGCCAGCAGTACCGCTAGGGGGACCCAGTACTTC. Filled out from reference TRBV2 and TRBJ2-5, the complete variable domain reads EPEVTQTPSHQVTQMGQEVILRCVPISNHLYFYWYRQILGQKVEFLVSFYNNEISEKSEIFDDQFSVERPDGSNFTLKIRSTKLEDSAMYFCASSTARGTQYFGPGTRLLVL.

In this sample, this clonotype turned up many times. This chain connects TRBV10-3 to TRBJ2-3; TRBD2 aligns across 8 bases. This CDR3 is 17 amino acids long. V shed 6 bases and J 2 bases; nucleotides not matched to a gene: 13. The germline gives CDR1 ENHRY, CDR2 SYGVKD. The CDR3 DNA sequence: TGTGCCATCAGGGCCTATTCTAGCGGGTCGACCACAGATACGCAGTATTTT. Translated: CAIRAYSSGSTTDTQYF.

This clonotype was recorded many times. The chain links TRBV29-1 to TRBJ1-2; D call uncertain. V was clipped by 4 bases and J by 6 bases, with 18 bases between them. The CDR3 is 14 residues long. Germline V gene data show CDR1 as SQVTM and CDR2 as ANQGSEA. CDR3 DNA: TGCAGCGTTGCAGGCGGGGTTGGGTTGGATGGCTACACCTTC. Protein sequence: CSVAGGVGLDGYTF. Full variable domain (rest looked up from reference TRBV29-1 and TRBJ1-2): SAVISQKPSRDICQRGTSLTIQCQVDSQVTMMFWYRQQPGQSLTLIATANQGSEATYESGFVIDKFPISRPNLTFSTLTVSNMSPEDSSIYLCSVAGGVGLDGYTFGSGTRLTVV.

This clonotype was counted at least ten times. The CDR3 region has the DNA TGTGCCAGCAGTTTAACCGGACAGTTGAACACTGAAGCTTTCTTT. This codes for CASSLTGQLNTEAFF. This chain links TRBV6-2 or TRBV6-3 with TRBJ1-1; perhaps TRBD1 as D (6 bases). The CDR3 contains 15 residues. The germline V and J ends were trimmed by 4 bases and 0 bases, with 12 bases remaining between them. CDR1 is MNHEY, CDR2 SVGEGT, per germline.